Reported below is one T cell receptor (beta chain). Its antigen is unidentified. The study ran its PCR with 60 Vbeta and 13 Jbeta primers. The method was immunoSEQ multiplex PCR; TCRdb's version includes in-frame clones alone and lacks a portion of them. The data hold around 170,000 clones, with over 70% observed a single time. These data belong to a study of cytomegalovirus exposure and HLA in healthy donors. Study results and caveats: 16,951 TCR beta sequences were associated with HLA alleles at 0.05 false discovery rate in a later analysis.

The sequencing sample was made of PBMCs. The clonotype originates from a man aged 50 to 59 in good health and CMV-seronegative.

The DNA for the CDR3 is TGTGCCAGCAGTTTACTGGGGGCAGGGGCCTACAATGAGCAGTTCTTC. Its protein product is CASSLLGAGAYNEQFF. The chain joins TRBV27 to TRBJ2-1; maybe TRBD1 (6 bases). Germline CDR1 and CDR2: MNHEY and SMNVEV (reference sequence). The CDR3 is 16 residues long. Trimming left V 2 bases short and J 2 bases short, with 13 bases between.